These 2 T cell receptor beta chains came from one sample sequenced in a study of T cells after somatic rescue of genetic block. Sequenced by immunoSEQ multiplex PCR; TCRdb stores in-frame clones only, minus some. This table has tens of thousands of clones, around 90% appearing once. The sequenced sample was peripheral blood mononuclear cells (PBMCs). Every receptor here comes from a man aged 35 to 55.

V and J are TRBV28 and TRBJ1-1, with D possibly being TRBD1 (5 bases). The CDR3 covers 14 residues. V lost 2 bases, J lost 4 bases, and 11 bases lay in between. Per germline, CDR1 MDHEN and CDR2 SYDVKM. The CDR3, as DNA: TGTGCCAGCAGTTTAATGACAGACTTCACTGAAGCTTTCTTT. It yields the protein CASSLMTDFTEAFF.

The chain combines TRBV6-1 with TRBJ1-1; D unresolved. CDR3 length: 13 amino acids. The V gene's germline CDR1 is MNHNS and CDR2 SASEGT. Trimming took off 5 bases at V and 3 bases at J, with 10 bases between the two ends. CDR3 sequence reads: CASSLVADTEAFF. CDR3 nucleotide sequence: TGTGCCAGCAGTTTGGTTGCCGACACTGAAGCTTTCTTT.